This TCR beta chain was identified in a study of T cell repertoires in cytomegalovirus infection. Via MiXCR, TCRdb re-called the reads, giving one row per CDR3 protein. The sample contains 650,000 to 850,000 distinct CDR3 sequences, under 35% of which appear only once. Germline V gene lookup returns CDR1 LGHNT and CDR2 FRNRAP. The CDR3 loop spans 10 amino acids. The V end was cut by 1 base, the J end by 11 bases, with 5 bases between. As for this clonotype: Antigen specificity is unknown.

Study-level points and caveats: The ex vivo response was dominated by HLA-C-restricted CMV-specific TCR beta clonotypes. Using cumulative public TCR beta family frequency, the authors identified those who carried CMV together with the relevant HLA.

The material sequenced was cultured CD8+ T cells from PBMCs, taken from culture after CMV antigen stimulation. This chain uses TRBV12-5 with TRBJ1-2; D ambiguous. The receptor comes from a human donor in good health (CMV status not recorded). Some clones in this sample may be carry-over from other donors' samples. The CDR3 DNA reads TGTGCTAGTGGTTTGGGAAAATACACCTTC. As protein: CASGLGKYTF.